This passage covers 24 T cell receptor beta chains from one sample sequenced in a study of shared clonotypes between healthy human individuals. Generated by immunoSEQ multiplex PCR, the TCRdb table keeps only in-frame clones and is missing some. Among approximately 350,000 clones listed, about 96% were seen once. Sequencing input: memory CD8+ T cells sorted from blood. This sample's subset: CD45RO+ cells pooled with CCR7-negative TemRA cells. These receptors originate from a man aged 25 to 40 in good health.

The genes are TRBV14 and TRBJ1-3, with TRBD1 matching 9 bases. Trimming took 3 bases from V and 0 from J; bases not matched to a gene: 6. The CDR3 runs 17 residues. Germline V CDR1 and CDR2: SGHDN, FVKESK. DNA of the CDR3: TGTGCCAGCAGCCACCGGGACAGGGACCGCTCTGGAAACACCATATATTTT. Translation gives CASSHRDRDRSGNTIYF.

The chain uses TRBV29-1 and TRBJ2-1; possibly TRBD1 or TRBD2 for D (5 bases each). The CDR3 totals 15 residues. Germline assignment: CDR1 SQVTM and CDR2 ANQGSEA. Trimming cost V 5 bases and J 6 bases, with 20 bases left between them. The CDR3 sequence is CSVSLNRGTGNEQFF. Written as DNA, the CDR3 is TGCAGCGTTTCCCTCAACCGTGGGACGGGCAATGAGCAGTTCTTC.

The gene calls are TRBV5-1 and TRBJ2-3, with D uncertain. The CDR3 totals 17 residues. Trimming removed 0 bases from V and 3 bases from J, with 17 bases in between. Germline CDR1 and CDR2: SGHRS and YFSETQ. DNA for the CDR3: TGCGCCAGCAGCTTGGAGTGGGCTGGGGATAGGACAGATACGCAGTATTTT. Translating gives CASSLEWAGDRTDTQYF.

This clone was detected only once. The rearrangement uses TRBV11-2 and TRBJ2-7; D remains unclear. V was cut by 0 bases and J by 6 bases, with 15 bases left in between. The CDR3 has 15 residues. Germline loops: CDR1 SGHAT, CDR2 FQNNGV. This chain's CDR3 is CASSLDFDIWREQYF. The CDR3 DNA reads TGTGCCAGCAGCTTAGATTTCGACATTTGGCGCGAGCAGTACTTC. The whole variable domain, filled in from reference TRBV11-2 and TRBJ2-7, reads EAGVAQSPRYKIIEKRQSVAFWCNPISGHATLYWYQQILGQGPKLLIQFQNNGVVDDSQLPKDRFSAERLKGVDSTLKIQPAKLEDSAVYLCASSLDFDIWREQYFGPGTRLTVT.

V usage is TRBV7-3 and J usage is TRBJ1-2, with D possibly TRBD1 on 5 matching bases. CDR1 and CDR2 (germline): SGHTA, FQGTGA. The V gene lost 5 bases and the J gene lost 0 bases, with 13 bases spanning the gap. CDR3 length: 15 amino acids. CDR3 residues: CASSPGTSANYGYTF. The CDR3 DNA reads TGTGCCAGCAGCCCCGGGACGTCAGCTAACTATGGCTACACCTTC.

The chain joins TRBV4-1 to TRBJ2-5, with D possibly matching TRBD1 (6 bases). CDR1 is MGHRA and CDR2 is YSYEKL in the germline V gene. The germline V and J ends were trimmed by 4 bases and 3 bases, with 9 bases remaining between them. The CDR3 covers 13 residues. CDR3 nucleotides: TGCGCCAGCAGCCTTCACAGGGAAGAGACCCAGTACTTC. It translates to CASSLHREETQYF.

This chain uses TRBV7-9 with TRBJ1-6; no clear D. Trimming shortened V by 1 base and J by 5 bases, and 9 bases separated the two germline ends. The CDR3 has 15 amino acids. Looked up from germline, CDR1 is SEHNR and CDR2 is FQNEAQ (reference sequence). The CDR3 nucleotides are TGTGCCAGCAGCTTAGGCAGCGGGCATAATTCACCCCTCCACTTT. Translation: CASSLGSGHNSPLHF.

This chain uses TRBV10-3 with TRBJ2-2; D uncertain. Per the germline V gene, CDR1 is ENHRY and CDR2 is SYGVKD. Trimming left V 3 bases short and J 3 bases short, with 2 bases between. The CDR3 has 12 residues. In nucleotides, the CDR3 is TGTGCCATCAGTGACGACACCGGGGAGCTGTTTTTT. Its protein is CAISDDTGELFF.

The chain combines TRBV18 with TRBJ2-1; weak D call: TRBD1 (6 bases). This CDR3 has 16 residues. Germline values: CDR1 KGHSH, CDR2 LQKENI. The ends were cut back, 0 bases at V and 2 bases at J, with 11 bases in the middle. CDR3 coding DNA: TGTGCCAGCTCACCACCACAGGGAAGGGCCTACAATGAGCAGTTCTTC. Protein: CASSPPQGRAYNEQFF.

The chain is built from TRBV5-1 and TRBJ2-1, with D perhaps given as TRBD1 or TRBD2 (5 bases each). V lost 1 base, J lost 9 bases, and 11 bases lay in between. The CDR3 runs 13 residues. Germline CDR1 and CDR2: SGHRS and YFSETQ. This chain's CDR3 is CASSLQGEGEQFF. The CDR3 nucleotides read TGCGCCAGCAGCTTGCAGGGAGAGGGTGAGCAGTTCTTC.

This sequence joins TRBV2 and TRBJ2-2, with D perhaps TRBD2 (5 bases). CDR1 and CDR2 (germline): SNHLY, FYNNEI. The CDR3 loop spans 15 amino acids. Trimming cost V 2 bases and J 4 bases, with 11 bases left between them. This CDR3 reads CASSEQLAPTGELFF. CDR3 nucleotide sequence: TGTGCCAGCAGTGAACAGCTAGCCCCCACCGGGGAGCTGTTTTTT.

CDR3 nucleotides: TGTGCCACCAGCAGGCGGACTAGCGGGAGCGATACGCAGTATTTT. Translating it yields CATSRRTSGSDTQYF. The chain combines TRBV15 with TRBJ2-3, with 13 bases lining up with TRBD2. V was pared by 3 bases and J by 6 bases, with 3 bases of the junction left unmatched. This CDR3 region has 15 residues. Germline V CDR1 and CDR2: LNHNV, YYDKDF (reference sequence).

The chain uses TRBV4-1 and TRBJ2-7, with no clear D. The CDR3 length is 13 residues. V dropped 3 bases and J dropped 5 bases, with 11 bases sitting between them. Per germline, CDR1 MGHRA and CDR2 YSYEKL. The CDR3 spells CASSHVLADEQYF. The CDR3 DNA follows: TGCGCCAGCAGCCACGTTCTGGCGGACGAGCAGTACTTC.

The V and J genes are TRBV5-4 and TRBJ1-1; 8 bases agree with TRBD1. The trim removed 4 bases at V and 3 bases at J, leaving 8 bases unmatched. Germline V gives CDR1 SGHNT, CDR2 YYREEE (reference sequence). This CDR3 contains 15 residues. CDR3 bases: TGTGCCAGCAGCCAACCAGGGGGCGTCGACACTGAAGCTTTCTTT. Translation: CASSQPGGVDTEAFF.

V and J are TRBV19 and TRBJ2-1; D gene uncertain. CDR3 size: 13 residues. In germline, CDR1 is LNHDA, CDR2 SQIVND (reference sequence). Trimming removed 3 bases at V and 10 bases at J, with 13 bases between. CDR3: CASSITTSREQFF. The CDR3 DNA follows: TGTGCCAGTAGTATTACCACCTCGCGGGAGCAGTTCTTC.

The rearrangement links TRBV9 to TRBJ2-7; D uncertain. The germline V gene encodes CDR1 SGDLS and CDR2 YYNGEE. The CDR3 runs 15 residues. V lost 0 bases and J lost 0, with 10 bases in between. CDR3 DNA: TGTGCCAGCAGCGTAGCTGTCGGCAACTCCTACGAGCAGTACTTC. This codes for CASSVAVGNSYEQYF.

This rearrangement joins TRBV6-5 to TRBJ2-7; unclear D gene. The germline V gene encodes CDR1 MNHEY and CDR2 SVGAGI. The CDR3 runs to 12 residues. Deletions cut 5 bases from V and 2 bases from J, with 7 bases between. The CDR3 nucleotides are TGTGCCAGCAGTACGAAACCCTACGAGCAGTACTTC. Amino acid sequence: CASSTKPYEQYF.

This clone has just one count. V and J are TRBV7-9 and TRBJ2-5, with TRBD1 identical over 8 bases. CDR3 size: 13 residues. Germline V CDR1 and CDR2: SEHNR, FQNEAQ (reference sequence). The trim removed 2 bases at V and 5 bases at J, leaving 1 base unmatched. CDR3 protein: CASSLRTGETQYF. The CDR3 DNA reads as TGTGCCAGCAGCTTAAGGACAGGGGAGACCCAGTACTTC.

The chain is built from TRBV10-3 and TRBJ2-7; 7 bases agree with TRBD2. The V segment lost 1 base and the J segment 6 bases; nucleotides outside the gene matches: 6. From germline, CDR1 is ENHRY and CDR2 SYGVKD. This CDR3 contains 14 residues. CDR3 DNA: TGTGCCATCAGTGAGTTGGTGGGAGGGCGCGAGCAGTACTTC. Its protein product is CAISELVGGREQYF.

This chain connects TRBV19 to TRBJ1-1; a possible D gene is TRBD1 (5 bases). V was shortened by 6 bases and J by 3 bases, with 17 bases between the two germline ends. The CDR3 runs 15 residues. In germline, CDR1 is LNHDA, CDR2 SQIVND (reference sequence). For the CDR3, the DNA is TGTGCCAGTAGGCGGAGAGGAGACAGTCACACTGAAGCTTTCTTT. It yields the protein CASRRRGDSHTEAFF.

This chain links TRBV19 with TRBJ2-1; TRBD2 matches at 7 bases. Germline CDR1 reads LNHDA; CDR2 reads SQIVND (reference sequence). This CDR3 is 15 amino acids long. The J segment lost 4 bases and the V segment lost 5 bases, leaving 8 bases of the junction unmatched. CDR3 loop: CASSLSGIGYNEQFF. For the CDR3, the DNA is TGTGCCAGTAGTTTAAGCGGGATTGGGTACAATGAGCAGTTCTTC.

A few counts support this clone. The V and J genes are TRBV5-1 and TRBJ2-2; possibly TRBD2 for D (5 bases). The CDR3 has 13 amino acids. The germline gives CDR1 SGHRS, CDR2 YFSETQ. Trimming left V 4 bases short and J 6 bases short, with 10 bases between. CDR3 amino acids: CASSQTRPGELFF. The CDR3 DNA reads TGCGCCAGCAGCCAAACTAGACCCGGGGAGCTGTTTTTT.

Concerning this clone: One end of the junction does not line up with germline, which may come from a read error. In the same sample, other DNA sequences code for this CDR3. The CDR3: CASSWGQRSNQPQHF. CDR3 nucleotides: TGTGCTAGCAGCTGGGGACAGCGTAGCAATCAGCCCCAGCATTTT. This chain connects TRBV5-8 to TRBJ1-5; TRBD1 matches 7 bases. The CDR3 totals 15 residues. The V gene's germline CDR1 is SGHTS and CDR2 YDEGEE.

This chain joins TRBV28 and TRBJ2-2, with TRBD2 as a possible D gene (5 bases). Deletions cut 4 bases from V and 5 bases from J, with 11 bases between. CDR1 and CDR2 (germline): MDHEN, SYDVKM. The CDR3 totals 14 residues. The CDR3 DNA is TGTGCCAGCAGTTCCCCGGGAAATACCGGGGAGCTGTTTTTT. Translation: CASSSPGNTGELFF. Drawing the rest from reference TRBV28 and TRBJ2-2, the complete variable domain is DVKVTQSSRYLVKRTGEKVFLECVQDMDHENMFWYRQDPGLGLRLIYFSYDVKMKEKGDIPEGYSVSREKKERFSLILESASTNQTSMYLCASSSPGNTGELFFGEGSRLTVL.